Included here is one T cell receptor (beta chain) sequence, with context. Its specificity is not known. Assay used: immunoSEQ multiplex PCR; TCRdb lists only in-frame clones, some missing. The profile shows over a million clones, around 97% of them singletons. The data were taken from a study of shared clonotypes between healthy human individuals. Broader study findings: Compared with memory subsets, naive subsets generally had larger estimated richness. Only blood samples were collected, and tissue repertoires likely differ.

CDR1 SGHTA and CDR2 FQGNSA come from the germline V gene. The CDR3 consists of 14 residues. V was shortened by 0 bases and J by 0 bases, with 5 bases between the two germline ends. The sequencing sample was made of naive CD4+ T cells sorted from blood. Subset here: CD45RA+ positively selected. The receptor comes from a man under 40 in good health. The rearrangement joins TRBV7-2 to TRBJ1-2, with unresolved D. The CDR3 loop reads CASSLARANYGYTF. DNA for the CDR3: TGTGCCAGCAGCTTAGCGAGGGCTAACTATGGCTACACCTTC.